The present TCR beta chain was sequenced within a study of T cell clusters in autoimmune cytopenias. TRB rearrangements were amplified by touch-down multiplex PCR with mixed TRB-A/B primers. Reanalyzing the multiplex PCR reads, TCRdb keeps one entry per CDR3 protein, without DNA. This sample's clone table lists approximately 11,000 distinct CDR3 sequences. Some 39,000 genome equivalents of blood DNA were amplified for TRB. Germline assignment: CDR1 PRHDT and CDR2 FYEKMQ (reference sequence). The CDR3 is 14 amino acids. These data were also filed under a second study, of T cell repertoires in aging, cancer and after chemotherapy. That source notes: Donors were grouped into six age bands spanning 30 or younger through 70 or older. Clear clonal overlap appeared across healthy donor samples taken over several months to years. Median generation probability rose over the chemotherapy interval in each cancer cohort, suggesting rebound thymic output.

The chain employs TRBV13 and TRBJ1-2; the D call from TCRdb, TRBD1, cannot be confirmed without DNA. The sequencing input was peripheral blood. The TCR comes from a human donor in good health. CDR3 sequence: CASSPPDRVARYTF.